This TCR beta chain was profiled in a study of control samples from healthy donors and cancer patients. The CDR3 has 16 residues. V lost 1 base and J lost 1, with 11 bases in between. Germline CDR1 and CDR2: SGHTA and FQGNSA. Data came from immunoSEQ multiplex PCR; TCRdb stores just in-frame clones and leaves some out. The table shows some 150,000 clones, with around 94% occurring only once. The clonotype was recovered from a man aged 55 to 70 with colorectal cancer. The chain uses TRBV7-2 and TRBJ2-1; D not certain. Sample: PBMCs. CDR3 loop: CASSLGRGISYNEQFF. The CDR3 DNA reads TGTGCCAGCAGCTTAGGTAGAGGAATTTCCTACAATGAGCAGTTCTTC.